The 6 T cell receptor beta chains given below trace back to one sample, sequenced in a study of blood T cell repertoires in COVID-19. Assay: immunoSEQ multiplex PCR; the TCRdb copy retains only in-frame clones and omits some. The sample carries about 210,000 clones, roughly 84% recorded once. The sequenced sample consisted of PBMCs or T cells enriched from blood (not recorded which). The origin of the receptors is a woman in her thirties who had been exposed to COVID-19.

The CDR3 reads CAWGLGVVAFF. As DNA, the CDR3 is TGTGCCTGGGGCCTCGGGGTAGTGGCTTTCTTT. V is TRBV30 and J is TRBJ1-1; D call uncertain. Germline CDR1 is GTSNPN and CDR2 is SVGIG (reference sequence). The germline V and J ends were trimmed by 5 bases and 11 bases, with 15 bases remaining between them. The CDR3 is made up of 11 amino acids.

The V gene is TRBV5-6, the J gene TRBJ1-5; possible D gene TRBD1, 5 bases. V lost 0 bases and J lost 2, with 12 bases in between. The CDR3 is 16 amino acids. CDR1 and CDR2 (germline): SGHDT, YYEEEE. The CDR3 bases are TGTGCCAGCAGCTTGGAAGGGGCCGGAGGCAATCAGCCCCAGCATTTT. Its translation is CASSLEGAGGNQPQHF.

J is TRBJ2-1 and V is TRBV10-3; 11 bases map to TRBD2. The CDR3 is made up of 12 amino acids. The ends lost 10 bases at V and 7 bases at J; junction bases unmatched: 3. The germline V gene encodes CDR1 ENHRY and CDR2 SYGVKD. The CDR3 reads CATLAGVNEQFF. The CDR3 nucleotides are TGTGCCACACTAGCGGGGGTGAATGAGCAGTTCTTC.

The rearrangement links TRBV12-3 or TRBV12-4 to TRBJ1-2; D gene unclear. V was trimmed by 5 bases and J by 4 bases, leaving 11 bases between them. This CDR3 has 13 amino acids. CDR3 DNA sequence: TGTGCCAGCAGTGGCCCCCCGGGCTATGGCTACACCTTC. Residues: CASSGPPGYGYTF.

The chain uses TRBV18 and TRBJ1-1; TRBD1 matches 7 bases. This CDR3 has 13 amino acids. CDR1 is KGHSH, CDR2 LQKENI, per germline. V trimming: 6 bases; J trimming: 3 bases; junction bases outside the gene matches: 4. Here the CDR3 reads CASSGTEYTEAFF. CDR3 DNA sequence: TGTGCCAGCTCCGGGACAGAATACACTGAAGCTTTCTTT.

This chain uses TRBV7-6 with TRBJ1-5, with 10 bases lining up with TRBD1. CDR1 and CDR2 (germline): SGHVS, FNYEAQ. The CDR3 totals 17 residues. V trimming: 6 bases; J trimming: 3 bases; junction bases outside the gene matches: 11. Here the CDR3 DNA reads TGTGCCAGCAGTCTTGGGGTCGGGACAGGGGACAATCAGCCCCAGCATTTT. Its protein is CASSLGVGTGDNQPQHF.